One sample yielded the 28 T cell receptor beta chains listed below, sequenced in a study of CD8 T cells in ankylosing spondylitis. TCRdb processed the 5' RACE reads anew with MiXCR; each CDR3 protein has one entry. In the table there are 150,000 or so distinct CDR3 sequences, under 35% of which are singletons. Sequenced: synovial fluid, either unsorted or a sorted T cell fraction (not recorded which). These receptor sequences come from a male donor with ankylosing spondylitis.

The V gene is TRBV12-3 or TRBV12-4, the J gene TRBJ1-2; 11 bases are shared with TRBD1. The V gene end was trimmed by 8 bases and the J gene end by 8 bases; junction bases not matched to a gene: 13. The CDR3 is 15 amino acids. The CDR3 loop is CASALDRGRVSGYTF. The CDR3 DNA reads TGTGCCAGCGCCCTGGACAGGGGGCGCGTGTCCGGCTACACCTTC.

This clonotype was counted between two and nine times. The V call is TRBV4-2, the J call TRBJ2-1; D gene unclear. Trimming took 0 bases from V and 8 from J, leaving 11 bases between them. The CDR3 runs to 14 residues. CDR1 is LGHNA and CDR2 is YNFKEQ in the germline V gene. CDR3 protein: CASSQDMVRYEQFF. CDR3 nucleotide sequence: TGTGCCAGCAGCCAAGATATGGTTAGGTATGAGCAGTTCTTC.

This clonotype was picked up a small number of times. The V and J genes are TRBV12-3 or TRBV12-4 and TRBJ2-1; no definite D call. This CDR3 region has 12 residues. Trimming shortened V by 5 bases and J by 2 bases, and 4 bases separated the two germline ends. CDR3 amino acids: CASSDTYNEQFF. CDR3 coding DNA: TGTGCCAGCAGTGACACCTACAATGAGCAGTTCTTC.

This chain connects TRBV19 to TRBJ2-1; maybe TRBD2 (7 bases). The V gene lost 7 bases and the J gene lost 9 bases, with 16 bases spanning the gap. Germline CDR1 and CDR2: LNHDA and SQIVND (reference sequence). The CDR3 is 13 residues long. This CDR3 is CASTGAGEGEQFF. In DNA form, the CDR3 reads TGTGCCAGTACGGGGGCGGGAGAGGGTGAGCAGTTCTTC. Based on the CDR3 plus reference TRBV19 and TRBJ2-1, the full variable domain is DGGITQSPKYLFRKEGQNVTLSCEQNLNHDAMYWYRQDPGQGLRLIYYSQIVNDFQKGDIAEGYSVSREKKESFPLTVTSAQKNPTAFYLCASTGAGEGEQFFGPGTRLTVL.

CDR3 DNA sequence: TGTGCCAGCAGTTTTCTTCGGTCCGGCGTCGGGCAGGCTACCCGCTACGAGCAGTACTTC. It encodes CASSFLRSGVGQATRYEQYF. This chain uses TRBV28 with TRBJ2-7; D is uncertain. The ends were cut back, 3 bases at V and 3 bases at J, with 30 bases in the middle. CDR1 MDHEN and CDR2 SYDVKM come from the germline V gene. CDR3 size: 20 residues.

This clonotype was found a few times. The J gene is TRBJ2-7, the V gene TRBV7-8, with no clear D. The CDR3 spans 13 residues. Germline CDR1 is SGHVS and CDR2 is FQNEAQ. Trimming took off 0 bases at V and 6 bases at J, with 9 bases between the two ends. CDR3 sequence: CASSLARTPEQYF. The CDR3 DNA follows: TGTGCCAGCAGCTTAGCAAGGACGCCCGAGCAGTACTTC.

The chain is built from TRBV2 and TRBJ2-2; the match to TRBD2 covers 11 bases. The CDR3 has 16 amino acids. The ends lost 5 bases at V and 6 bases at J; junction bases unmatched: 8. The germline V gene encodes CDR1 SNHLY and CDR2 FYNNEI. The CDR3 coding sequence is TGTGCCAGCAGTTTAACTAGCGGGAGTTACTCCGGGGAGCTGTTTTTT. The encoded protein is CASSLTSGSYSGELFF.

The rearrangement links TRBV4-1 to TRBJ2-2; 14 bases align to TRBD2. After removal of 1 base from V and 3 bases from J, the junction contained 1 base not matched to a gene. Per germline, CDR1 MGHRA and CDR2 YSYEKL. CDR3 length: 17 residues. This CDR3 is CASSQAGLAGDTGELFF. CDR3 in DNA: TGCGCCAGCAGCCAAGCGGGACTAGCGGGGGACACCGGGGAGCTGTTTTTT.

CDR3 in amino acids: CSPRGEGDTQYF. CDR3 sequence (DNA): TGCAGCCCCCGGGGGGAGGGTGATACGCAGTATTTT. V usage is TRBV29-1 and J usage is TRBJ2-3; TRBD2 matches at 7 bases. Germline assignment: CDR1 SQVTM and CDR2 ANQGSEA. The CDR3 is 12 residues long. With V trimmed by 8 bases and J by 6 bases, 8 bases remained unmatched.

This clonotype showed up many times. The rearrangement uses TRBV4-3 and TRBJ2-2; 9 bases fit TRBD1. This CDR3 region has 16 residues. After removal of 4 bases from V and 5 bases from J, the junction contained 8 bases not matched to a gene. Germline CDR1 reads LGHNA; CDR2 reads YSLEER. The CDR3 protein is CASSRTRTGVTGELFF. The CDR3 DNA follows: TGCGCCAGCAGCCGCACACGGACAGGGGTTACCGGGGAGCTGTTTTTT.

This rearrangement joins TRBV27 to TRBJ2-7; the match to TRBD2 covers 7 bases. Germline CDR1 MNHEY, CDR2 SMNVEV (reference sequence). V dropped 5 bases and J dropped 0; count of bases not matched to a gene: 4. This CDR3 is 14 amino acids long. CDR3 sequence reads: CASSRAGNSYEQYF. CDR3 nucleotides: TGTGCCAGCAGTAGAGCGGGGAACTCCTACGAGCAGTACTTC.

This sequence joins TRBV4-1 and TRBJ2-3; TRBD1 aligns across 9 bases. The CDR3 consists of 17 residues. J was trimmed by 3 bases and V by 3 bases; bases with no gene match: 10. Germline V CDR1 and CDR2: MGHRA, YSYEKL. CDR3 loop: CASSHDFGQGPTDTQYF. In nucleotides, the CDR3 is TGCGCCAGCAGCCATGACTTCGGACAGGGGCCGACAGATACGCAGTATTTT.

This clonotype has at least ten counts. This chain uses TRBV28 with TRBJ1-5; 9 bases match TRBD1. The V segment lost 0 bases and the J segment 1 base; nucleotides outside the gene matches: 7. There are 18 residues in the CDR3. Per the germline V gene, CDR1 is MDHEN and CDR2 is SYDVKM. The DNA for the CDR3 is TGTGCCAGCAGTTTATGGAGACAGGGGGTACAGAGCAATCAGCCCCAGCATTTT. Encoded protein: CASSLWRQGVQSNQPQHF.

The rearrangement uses TRBV15 and TRBJ1-1; weak D call: TRBD1 (5 bases). V lost 0 bases and J lost 1, with 15 bases in between. This CDR3 has 17 residues. CDR1 is LNHNV, CDR2 YYDKDF, per germline (reference sequence). The CDR3 region has the DNA TGTGCCACCAGCAGAGATTTCGGGGCAGGCAAGAACACTGAAGCTTTCTTT. Encoded protein: CATSRDFGAGKNTEAFF. Full variable domain (outside the CDR3, taken from reference TRBV15 and TRBJ1-1): DAMVIQNPRYQVTQFGKPVTLSCSQTLNHNVMYWYQQKSSQAPKLLFHYYDKDFNNEADTPDNFQSRRPNTSFCFLDIRSPGLGDTAMYLCATSRDFGAGKNTEAFFGQGTRLTVV.

This clonotype was seen only a few times. The chain recombines TRBV2 with TRBJ2-3, with unresolved D. The V gene lost 4 bases and the J gene lost 1 base, with 6 bases spanning the gap. Germline CDR1 reads SNHLY; CDR2 reads FYNNEI. The CDR3 contains 13 residues. For the CDR3, the DNA is TGTGCCAGCAGTGTCTTGGGCACAGATACGCAGTATTTT. As protein: CASSVLGTDTQYF.

This clonotype was detected ten times or more. The J gene is TRBJ2-7, the V gene TRBV7-9, with D perhaps matching TRBD1 (6 bases). V dropped 5 bases and J dropped 5 bases, with 10 bases sitting between them. The germline V gene encodes CDR1 SEHNR and CDR2 FQNEAQ (reference sequence). CDR3 length equals 12 residues. The CDR3 spells CASSQQGHEQYF. The CDR3 DNA reads as TGTGCCAGCAGCCAACAGGGACACGAGCAGTACTTC.

The gene calls are TRBV5-1 and TRBJ1-1; 7 bases are a match to TRBD1. The V segment lost 1 base and the J segment 2 bases; nucleotides outside the gene matches: 5. Germline CDR1 reads SGHRS; CDR2 reads YFSETQ. The CDR3 covers 15 residues. In nucleotides, the CDR3 is TGCGCCAGCAGCTTGTTGGGGACAGCCAACACTGAAGCTTTCTTT. Its translation: CASSLLGTANTEAFF. The complete variable domain, with remaining parts taken from reference TRBV5-1 and TRBJ1-1, reads KAGVTQTPRYLIKTRGQQVTLSCSPISGHRSVSWYQQTPGQGLQFLFEYFSETQRNKGNFPGRFSGRQFSNSRSEMNVSTLELGDSALYLCASSLLGTANTEAFFGQGTRLTVV.

This chain joins TRBV2 and TRBJ1-2, with unresolved D. Per germline, CDR1 SNHLY and CDR2 FYNNEI. Trimming took 3 bases from V and 5 from J, leaving 13 bases between them. The CDR3 length is 14 residues. The CDR3 spells CASSEGILRYGYTF. CDR3 DNA: TGTGCCAGCAGTGAGGGGATCCTGAGATATGGCTACACCTTC. The full variable domain, in which reference TRBV2 and TRBJ1-2 provide the parts outside the CDR3, is EPEVTQTPSHQVTQMGQEVILRCVPISNHLYFYWYRQILGQKVEFLVSFYNNEISEKSEIFDDQFSVERPDGSNFTLKIRSTKLEDSAMYFCASSEGILRYGYTFGSGTRLTVV.

This clonotype appeared a few times. The chain recombines TRBV20-1 with TRBJ1-6; TRBD1 might be the D (6 bases). This CDR3 is 13 amino acids long. Trimming pared 6 bases from V and 5 bases from J, leaving 11 bases between. The germline V gene encodes CDR1 DFQATT and CDR2 SNEGSKA (reference sequence). This chain's CDR3 is CSARGRDNSPLHF. In nucleotides, the CDR3 is TGCAGTGCCAGGGGAAGGGATAATTCACCCCTCCACTTT.

The chain combines TRBV20-1 with TRBJ2-5; the D is unclear. The V and J ends lost 6 bases and 0 bases respectively, with 8 bases between them. This CDR3 spans 12 amino acids. From germline, CDR1 is DFQATT and CDR2 SNEGSKA (reference sequence). The chain's CDR3 is CSADGYQETQYF. The CDR3 DNA reads as TGCAGTGCCGACGGATACCAAGAGACCCAGTACTTC.

This chain connects TRBV25-1 to TRBJ2-6; TRBD1 is a possible D gene (5 bases). This CDR3 is built from 15 residues. In germline, CDR1 is MGHDK, CDR2 SYGVNS. V gave up 2 bases and J gave up 1 base, with 6 bases separating them. CDR3 sequence (DNA): TGTGCCAGCAGTGAAACAGGTTCTGGGGCCAACGTCCTGACTTTC. Amino acids: CASSETGSGANVLTF. Variable domain in full (rest from reference TRBV25-1 and TRBJ2-6): EADIYQTPRYLVIGTGKKITLECSQTMGHDKMYWYQQDPGMELHLIHYSYGVNSTEKGDLSSESTVSRIRTEHFPLTLESARPSHTSQYLCASSETGSGANVLTFGAGSRLTVL.

This clonotype appeared a few times. The rearrangement uses TRBV28 and TRBJ2-3; D uncertain. This CDR3 has 14 residues. V lost 4 bases and J 12 bases, leaving 20 bases between the germline ends. The germline CDR1 and CDR2 sequences are MDHEN and SYDVKM. CDR3 region: CASSYLLRALPQYF. CDR3 DNA: TGTGCCAGCAGTTACCTCCTAAGGGCGCTCCCCCAGTATTTT.

The V gene is TRBV28, the J gene TRBJ2-7, with 9 bases matching TRBD1. The CDR3 contains 14 residues. Per germline, CDR1 MDHEN and CDR2 SYDVKM. J gave up 5 bases and V 3 bases, and 5 bases lay outside the gene matches. CDR3 in DNA: TGTGCCAGCAGTTTCGGGGGACAGGGTCACGAGCAGTACTTC. It yields the protein CASSFGGQGHEQYF.

This clonotype was counted between two and nine times. The chain employs TRBV4-1 and TRBJ2-1; D uncertain. The length of the CDR3 is 14 residues. Germline values: CDR1 MGHRA, CDR2 YSYEKL. Deletions cut 1 base from V and 9 bases from J, with 13 bases between. The CDR3: CASSQVARFGEQFF. The CDR3 bases are TGCGCCAGCAGCCAAGTTGCTAGATTCGGTGAGCAGTTCTTC.

This clonotype has at least ten counts. The V and J genes are TRBV5-1 and TRBJ2-7; no clear D gene. V lost 4 bases and J 2 bases, leaving 16 bases between the germline ends. The CDR3 totals 15 residues. From germline, CDR1 is SGHRS and CDR2 YFSETQ. For the CDR3, the DNA is TGCGCCAGCAGCCCCCGGACCCTAGAGGCCTACGAGCAGTACTTC. It codes for CASSPRTLEAYEQYF.

The chain is built from TRBV2 and TRBJ2-7; no clear D. CDR1 and CDR2 from the germline V gene are SNHLY and FYNNEI. Deletions cut 6 bases from V and 5 bases from J, with 8 bases between. This CDR3 region has 11 residues. The CDR3 loop reads CASRDGHEQYF. The CDR3 nucleotides are TGTGCCAGCAGGGATGGGCACGAGCAGTACTTC.

V and J are TRBV20-1 and TRBJ2-7, with D perhaps matching TRBD1 or TRBD2 (5 bases each). The ends were cut back, 1 base at V and 0 bases at J, with 22 bases in the middle. Germline values: CDR1 DFQATT, CDR2 SNEGSKA (reference sequence). The CDR3 has 18 amino acids. The CDR3 region is CSARGGMPNTLNSYEQYF. The CDR3 bases are TGCAGTGCTAGAGGGGGGATGCCTAACACATTAAACTCCTACGAGCAGTACTTC.

Concerning this clonotype itself: An end of the junction does not agree with germline; a read error may underlie this. The chain employs TRBV6-5 and TRBJ2-1, with 9 positions matching TRBD1. CDR3 size: 15 residues. Germline CDR1 reads MNHEY; CDR2 reads SVGAGI. CDR3 nucleotide sequence: TGTGCCAGCAGTGACTCCGGGACAGGGACGAATGAGCAGTTCTTC. It encodes CASSDSGTGTNEQFF.